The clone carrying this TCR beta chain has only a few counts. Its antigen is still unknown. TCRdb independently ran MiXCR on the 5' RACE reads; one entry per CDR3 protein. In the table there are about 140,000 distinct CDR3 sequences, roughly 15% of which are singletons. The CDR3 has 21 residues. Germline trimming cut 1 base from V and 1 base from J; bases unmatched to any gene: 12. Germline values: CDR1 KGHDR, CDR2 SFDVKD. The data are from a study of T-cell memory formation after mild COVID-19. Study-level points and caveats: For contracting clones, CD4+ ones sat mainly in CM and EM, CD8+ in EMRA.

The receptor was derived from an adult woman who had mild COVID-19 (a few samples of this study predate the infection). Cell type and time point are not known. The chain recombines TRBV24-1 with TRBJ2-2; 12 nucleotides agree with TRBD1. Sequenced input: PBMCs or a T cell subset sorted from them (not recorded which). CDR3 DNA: TGTGCCACCAGTGATTTTTTGACCGGGACAGGGGGCGTCCAGAACACCGGGGAGCTGTTTTTT. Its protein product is CATSDFLTGTGGVQNTGELFF.